A selection of T cell receptor beta chains follows, all from one sample in a study of T cells expressing NK-cell markers. TCRdb re-called the 5' RACE reads and catalogs CDR3 proteins one per entry, DNA excluded. The sample includes roughly 160,000 distinct CDR3 sequences. Sample: blood T cells: a sorted CD56 or NKG2C T cell subset, CD4+ or CD8+ T cells, or bulk PBMC T cells (not recorded which). The receptor set was obtained from a man aged 18 to 69 in good health. Both conserved end residues are part of each CDR3. The order of the fields is V gene, J gene, CDR3 protein.

v_call: TRBV12-3/TRBV12-4
j_call: TRBJ2-7
cdr3_aa: CASSLIPGEQYF

v_call: TRBV9
j_call: TRBJ2-1
cdr3_aa: CASSVGVLAGPNNEQFF

v_call: TRBV7-8
j_call: TRBJ1-1
cdr3_aa: CASSYGQGPMNTEAFF

v_call: TRBV6-2/TRBV6-3
j_call: TRBJ2-7
cdr3_aa: CASSISPTYEQYF

v_call: TRBV2
j_call: TRBJ1-6
cdr3_aa: CASSEMASSYNSPLHF

v_call: TRBV7-9
j_call: TRBJ2-5
cdr3_aa: CASSPRLAEDQETQYF

v_call: TRBV5-4
j_call: TRBJ2-5
cdr3_aa: CASSTDRGQETQYF

v_call: TRBV3-1
j_call: TRBJ1-5
cdr3_aa: CASSFGQGGLQPQHF

v_call: TRBV11-2
j_call: TRBJ2-6
cdr3_aa: CASSLTDSGANVLTF

v_call: TRBV12-3/TRBV12-4
j_call: TRBJ1-1
cdr3_aa: CASREPGHSTEAFF

v_call: TRBV6-2/TRBV6-3
j_call: TRBJ2-1
cdr3_aa: CASSYSAGALYNEQFF

v_call: TRBV27
j_call: TRBJ2-1
cdr3_aa: CASRRGSRDLSYNEQFF

v_call: TRBV3-1
j_call: TRBJ2-3
cdr3_aa: CASSHRRGSTDTQYF

v_call: TRBV6-4
j_call: TRBJ2-1
cdr3_aa: CASSDSITGGPFEQFF

v_call: TRBV29-1
j_call: TRBJ2-5
cdr3_aa: CSVEEGQGAGETQYF

v_call: TRBV6-5
j_call: TRBJ1-4
cdr3_aa: CASSYRGFNEKLFF

v_call: TRBV29-1
j_call: TRBJ2-7
cdr3_aa: CSVEDGNRGSSDYEQYF

v_call: TRBV29-1
j_call: TRBJ2-1
cdr3_aa: CSVDGHGGEQFF

v_call: TRBV12-3/TRBV12-4
j_call: TRBJ2-5
cdr3_aa: CASGTSGVGTQYF

v_call: TRBV27
j_call: TRBJ2-1
cdr3_aa: CASSPPRDSDPYNEQFF

v_call: TRBV24-1
j_call: TRBJ2-2
cdr3_aa: CATSDSLQGDTGELFF

v_call: TRBV6-1
j_call: TRBJ2-3
cdr3_aa: CASSPSSVLQDTQYF

v_call: TRBV5-6
j_call: TRBJ2-1
cdr3_aa: CASSILTGGEGNEQFF

v_call: TRBV6-1
j_call: TRBJ2-1
cdr3_aa: CASSGERRDSWNEQFF

v_call: TRBV28
j_call: TRBJ2-7
cdr3_aa: CASSSPLDRGPHEQYF

v_call: TRBV7-6
j_call: TRBJ1-2
cdr3_aa: CASSLMIGEGYTF

v_call: TRBV19
j_call: TRBJ1-1
cdr3_aa: CASTTMNTEAFF

v_call: TRBV7-9
j_call: TRBJ1-2
cdr3_aa: CASSLTTALAYGYTF

v_call: TRBV19
j_call: TRBJ2-7
cdr3_aa: CASTPTGAALYEQYF

v_call: TRBV13
j_call: TRBJ2-5
cdr3_aa: CASSPRTGEGETQYF

v_call: TRBV24-1
j_call: TRBJ2-4
cdr3_aa: CATSDGPNIQYF

v_call: TRBV7-8
j_call: TRBJ2-1
cdr3_aa: CASSLVSGGALNEQFF

v_call: TRBV7-9
j_call: TRBJ2-5
cdr3_aa: CASSPRQGAMEETQYF

v_call: TRBV5-4
j_call: TRBJ2-7
cdr3_aa: CASSFWNSGVHEQYF

v_call: TRBV6-1
j_call: TRBJ2-2
cdr3_aa: CASRTGKTGELFF

v_call: TRBV5-6
j_call: TRBJ2-1
cdr3_aa: CASSLAGLSYNEQFF